This TCR beta chain was identified in a study of cytomegalovirus exposure and HLA in healthy donors. Looking at the study overall: For the approximately 400 genotyped donors, 75% to 90% fell within the Caucasian-associated ancestry cluster. Study outcomes and limitations: A later analysis reportedly identified an Asian-associated ancestry cluster as carrying fewer N-insertions than the roughly 600-donor mean. 87-base-pair reads could not separate some V segments, including TRBV6-2 and TRBV6-3. In a later analysis, TCR beta V- and J-gene trimming showed a link to a missense DCLRE1C variant.

V lost 5 bases, J lost 7 bases, and 9 bases lay in between. The germline CDR1 and CDR2 sequences are SEHNR and FQNEAQ (reference sequence). CDR3 length equals 12 residues. The PCR made use of 60 Vbeta and 13 Jbeta primers. Profiled with immunoSEQ multiplex PCR; TCRdb holds only in-frame clones, not every one. The sample lists some 150,000 clones; roughly 80% were seen once. Comments on this clone: Its target is unknown.

The material sequenced was PBMCs. The receptor was isolated from a man aged 30 to 39 in good health and CMV-seronegative. The rearrangement uses TRBV7-9 and TRBJ1-5; no clear D. CDR3 nucleotide sequence: TGTGCCAGCAGCCGCGACGGGCAGCCCCAGCATTTT. It translates to CASSRDGQPQHF.